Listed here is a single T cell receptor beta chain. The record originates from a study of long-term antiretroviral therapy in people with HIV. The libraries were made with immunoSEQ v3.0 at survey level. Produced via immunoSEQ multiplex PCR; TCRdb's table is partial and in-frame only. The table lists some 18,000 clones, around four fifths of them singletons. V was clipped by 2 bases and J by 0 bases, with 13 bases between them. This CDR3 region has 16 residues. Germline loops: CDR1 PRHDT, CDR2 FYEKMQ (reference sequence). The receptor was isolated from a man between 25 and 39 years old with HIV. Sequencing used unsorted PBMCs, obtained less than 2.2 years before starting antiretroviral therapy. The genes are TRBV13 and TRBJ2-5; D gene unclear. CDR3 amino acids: CASSLMVGRHQETQYF. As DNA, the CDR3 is TGTGCCAGCAGCTTAATGGTCGGCAGACACCAAGAGACCCAGTACTTC. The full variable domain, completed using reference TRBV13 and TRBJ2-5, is AAGVIQSPRHLIKEKRETATLKCYPIPRHDTVYWYQQGPGQDPQFLISFYEKMQSDKGSIPDRFSAQQFSDYHSELNMSSLELGDSALYFCASSLMVGRHQETQYFGPGTRLLVL.